These 21 T cell receptor beta chains were sequenced from one sample in a study of blood T cells in healthy people across ages. A second PCR of 7 to 11 cycles used a sample-barcoded 5' primer and a J-beta primer mix. TCRdb reprocessed the 5' RACE reads via MiXCR and lists one record per CDR3 protein. Of some 370,000 distinct CDR3 sequences detected, about 49% appear once; the ten largest clones hold approximately 51%. The sample taken for sequencing was blood. These receptors were collected from a man between 60 and 70 years old in good health.

The chain joins TRBV5-1 to TRBJ2-1; D is undetermined. Germline lookup yields CDR1 SGHRS and CDR2 YFSETQ. There are 17 residues in the CDR3. Between the trimmed V and J ends, which lost 4 bases and 0 bases, there was a span of 17 bases. The CDR3, as DNA: TGCGCCAGCAGCCCTCAGTTTTGGGAAAGCTCCTACAATGAGCAGTTCTTC. It translates to CASSPQFWESSYNEQFF.

This clonotype has just a few counts. J is TRBJ2-3 and V is TRBV12-5, with TRBD1 matching over 10 bases. Per the germline V gene, CDR1 is LGHNT and CDR2 is FRNRAP. The CDR3 is 16 amino acids. With 4 bases clipped from V and 3 bases from J, the junction kept 7 bases outside the gene matches. CDR3 in amino acids: CASGYSTGGETDTQYF. The CDR3 DNA follows: TGTGCTAGTGGTTACTCGACAGGGGGCGAGACAGATACGCAGTATTTT.

The chain employs TRBV29-1 and TRBJ2-5, with 13 bases identical to TRBD2. V shed 6 bases, J shed 1 base, and the junction held 8 bases outside the gene matches. CDR3 length equals 16 residues. Germline V CDR1 and CDR2: SQVTM, ANQGSEA. The CDR3 here is CSVQGGLAGTQETQYF. The CDR3 region has the DNA TGCAGCGTGCAAGGGGGACTAGCGGGGACCCAAGAGACCCAGTACTTC.

For this clonotype: This may arise from a read error, as a much more abundant clone is one base away. CDR3 nucleotide sequence: TGTGCCAGCTCACCACTCTCGACAGACAGTTCCCAAGAGACCCAGTACTTC. Translated: CASSPLSTDSSQETQYF. The J gene is TRBJ2-5, the V gene TRBV18, with D perhaps matching TRBD1 (5 bases). The CDR3 is made up of 17 amino acids. Looked up from germline, CDR1 is KGHSH and CDR2 is LQKENI. Trimming removed 1 base at V and 1 base at J, with 16 bases between.

The genes are TRBV10-3 and TRBJ2-7; TRBD1 might be the D (5 bases). V was shortened by 0 bases and J by 2 bases, with 14 bases between the two germline ends. Germline V CDR1 and CDR2: ENHRY, SYGVKD. The CDR3 has 16 amino acids. The CDR3 bases are TGTGCCATCAGTGAGTCTGGCCAGGGTCGACCCTACGAGCAGTACTTC. As protein: CAISESGQGRPYEQYF.

This clonotype was counted a few times. Just one base apart from a much larger clone, this may be a read error. This rearrangement joins TRBV29-1 to TRBJ2-7; perhaps TRBD2 as D (5 bases). Germline loops: CDR1 SQVTM, CDR2 ANQGSEA. This CDR3 comprises 14 residues. V lost 2 bases, J lost 7 bases, and 18 bases lay in between. The CDR3 here is CSVELERSYNEQYF. As DNA, the CDR3 is TGCAGCGTTGAACTTGAGCGGAGCTACAATGAGCAGTACTTC.

The chain has TRBV6-2 or TRBV6-3 and TRBJ2-7, with 14 positions matching TRBD2. The CDR3 consists of 17 residues. CDR1 and CDR2 (germline): MNHEY, SVGEGT. With V trimmed by 2 bases and J by 4 bases, 7 bases remained unmatched. The CDR3 nucleotides read TGTGCCAGCAGTTACCGCGGGACTAGCGGGAGCGGGTACGAGCAGTACTTC. It yields the protein CASSYRGTSGSGYEQYF.

The rearrangement uses TRBV7-2 and TRBJ1-1, with D hard to call. The germline V and J ends were trimmed by 1 base and 1 base, with 7 bases remaining between them. The CDR3 spans 14 residues. Germline values: CDR1 SGHTA, CDR2 FQGNSA. CDR3 sequence reads: CASSLDRANTEAFF. As DNA, the CDR3 is TGTGCCAGCAGCTTAGATCGGGCGAACACTGAAGCTTTCTTT.

This clonotype was found a few times. The genes are TRBV25-1 and TRBJ2-3, with 8 bases that match TRBD1. Losses at the gene ends were 0 bases for V and 4 bases for J; bases not matched to a gene: 6. CDR3 length: 16 residues. In germline, CDR1 is MGHDK, CDR2 SYGVNS. The CDR3 protein is CASSEYRQGRSDTQYF. CDR3 in DNA: TGTGCCAGCAGTGAATACCGACAGGGGCGGTCAGATACGCAGTATTTT.

This clonotype was counted once. V is TRBV7-2 and J is TRBJ1-2; the D gene is possibly TRBD1 (5 bases). Germline V gene data show CDR1 as SGHTA and CDR2 as FQGNSA. V gave up 1 base and J gave up 4 bases, with 13 bases separating them. This CDR3 spans 15 amino acids. In DNA form, the CDR3 reads TGTGCCAGCAGCTTAGATCGGGGCCCTCTCTATGGCTACACCTTC. Its protein is CASSLDRGPLYGYTF.

The CDR3 spells CASSLEAAANYGYTF. CDR3 in DNA: TGCGCCAGCAGCTTGGAGGCGGCAGCTAACTATGGCTACACCTTC. The J gene is TRBJ1-2, the V gene TRBV5-1; no reliable D call. V shed 0 bases and J shed 0 bases, with 9 bases lying between them. The germline V gene has CDR1 SGHRS and CDR2 YFSETQ. This CDR3 contains 15 residues. The whole variable domain, remainder taken from reference TRBV5-1 and TRBJ1-2, is KAGVTQTPRYLIKTRGQQVTLSCSPISGHRSVSWYQQTPGQGLQFLFEYFSETQRNKGNFPGRFSGRQFSNSRSEMNVSTLELGDSALYLCASSLEAAANYGYTFGSGTRLTVV.

This clonotype was counted only a few times. This rearrangement joins TRBV3-1 to TRBJ2-1; 7 bases align to TRBD2. V lost 3 bases, J lost 12 bases, and 11 bases stayed unmatched. Germline CDR1 LGHDT, CDR2 YNNKEL (reference sequence). The CDR3 spans 14 residues. In DNA, the CDR3 is TGTGCCAGCAGCCAGACCGCCGGGGGAGGGAGGCAGTTCTTC. Its protein product is CASSQTAGGGRQFF.

In this sample, this clonotype turned up a few times. The rearrangement links TRBV3-1 to TRBJ2-7, with 12 bases matching TRBD2. J lost 3 bases, V lost 6 bases, and 6 bases had no gene match. This CDR3 has 15 amino acids. Looked up from germline, CDR1 is LGHDT and CDR2 is YNNKEL (reference sequence). CDR3 residues: CASSIGLAGSYEQYF. Here the CDR3 DNA reads TGTGCCAGCAGTATCGGACTAGCGGGAAGCTACGAGCAGTACTTC.

Of note for this clonotype: One junction end does not reproduce the germline sequence, and a read error may be involved. The rearrangement links TRBV30 to TRBJ2-7; possibly TRBD2 for D (6 bases). CDR1 is GTSNPN, CDR2 SVGIG, per germline (reference sequence). The CDR3 covers 11 residues. CDR3 protein: CAGRRDHEQYF. DNA of the CDR3: TGTGCCGGGAGGAGAGACCACGAGCAGTACTTC.

The chain joins TRBV18 to TRBJ2-7, with D maybe TRBD1 (6 bases). CDR3 size: 15 residues. Germline V gene lookup returns CDR1 KGHSH and CDR2 LQKENI. V lost 8 bases, J lost 3 bases, and 20 bases lay in between. The DNA of the CDR3 is TGTGCCAGCCCGCAAATACCGGGACACAGCTACGAGCAGTACTTC. Protein product: CASPQIPGHSYEQYF.

The chain links TRBV7-2 to TRBJ2-7; weak D call: TRBD1 (5 bases). V was clipped by 1 base and J by 3 bases, with 10 bases between them. CDR3 length: 14 residues. Germline-derived CDR1 and CDR2 are SGHTA and FQGNSA. This chain's CDR3 is CASSLVQGGYEQYF. The CDR3 DNA is TGTGCCAGCAGCTTAGTTCAGGGTGGCTACGAGCAGTACTTC.

This clonotype was counted a few times. The V and J genes are TRBV20-1 and TRBJ2-4; no reliable D call. The J call could be wrong; TRBJ2-7 is a better fit for the DNA end. This CDR3 has 12 amino acids. Germline CDR1 reads DFQATT; CDR2 reads SNEGSKA (reference sequence). CDR3 residues: CSARRQLYEQYF. The CDR3 DNA reads as TGCAGTGCTAGAAGGCAGCTATACGAGCAGTACTTC.

The V gene is TRBV29-1, the J gene TRBJ2-7; 11 bases line up with TRBD2. Germline trimming cut 2 bases from V and 3 bases from J; bases unmatched to any gene: 3. Germline V gene data show CDR1 as SQVTM and CDR2 as ANQGSEA. This CDR3 comprises 14 residues. Here the CDR3 reads CSVELAGGIYEQYF. CDR3 coding DNA: TGCAGCGTTGAACTAGCGGGAGGTATCTACGAGCAGTACTTC.

The chain employs TRBV4-2 and TRBJ1-1; perhaps TRBD1 as D (6 bases). V was pared by 1 base and J by 1 base, with 10 bases between. CDR1 is LGHNA, CDR2 YNFKEQ, per germline. The CDR3 totals 15 residues. The DNA for the CDR3 is TGTGCCAGCAGCCAAGCCCGGGGGGCGAACACTGAAGCTTTCTTT. It encodes CASSQARGANTEAFF.

On this clonotype itself: A much larger clone is a single base away; this may be a read error. This sequence joins TRBV9 and TRBJ2-1; D unclear. Per the germline V gene, CDR1 is SGDLS and CDR2 is YYNGEE. The CDR3 spans 15 residues. Trimming removed 0 bases at V and 4 bases at J, with 11 bases between. The CDR3 loop is CASSVGPRYYNEQFF. The CDR3 nucleotides are TGTGCCAGCAGCGTAGGCCCTCGTTATTACAATGAGCAGTTCTTC.

In DNA form, the CDR3 reads TGTGCCAGCAGTGAAAAGTTGGTATCACCCCTCCACTTT. This gives the protein CASSEKLVSPLHF. The chain uses TRBV25-1 and TRBJ1-6; D is ambiguous. Germline CDR1 is MGHDK and CDR2 is SYGVNS. V lost 2 bases and J lost 10, with 9 bases in between. The CDR3 is made up of 13 amino acids.